This T cell receptor beta chain was captured by sequencing in a study of cytomegalovirus exposure and HLA in healthy donors. Trimming cost V 0 bases and J 3 bases; bases outside gene matches: 6. The length of the CDR3 is 15 residues. Germline V CDR1 and CDR2: SGDLS, YYNGEE. Primers included in the PCR were 60 Vbeta and 13 Jbeta primers. Sequenced by immunoSEQ multiplex PCR; TCRdb stores in-frame clones only, minus some. The sample lists fewer than 150,000 clones, less than 85% occurring once. The TCR was taken from a man in his forties or fifties in good health and CMV-seronegative. The V and J genes are TRBV9 and TRBJ2-7; 7 bases are a match to TRBD1. The sample was PBMCs. The CDR3 sequence is CASSVGDSSIYEQYF. CDR3 bases: TGTGCCAGCAGCGTAGGGGACAGTTCCATCTACGAGCAGTACTTC.